What follows are 12 T cell receptor beta chains derived from one specimen sequenced in a study of cytomegalovirus exposure and HLA in healthy donors. 13 Jbeta primers and 60 Vbeta primers were used for the PCR. Libraries were prepared by immunoSEQ multiplex PCR; TCRdb keeps only in-frame clonotypes and omits some of them. The sample has about 98,000 clones, about 81% seen once. The sequenced sample consisted of PBMCs. Source of these receptors: a middle-aged man in good health and CMV-seronegative.

The chain uses TRBV13 and TRBJ2-6; TRBD1 is a possible D gene (6 bases). V lost 2 bases and J lost 12, with 26 bases in between. The CDR3 contains 18 residues. CDR1 PRHDT and CDR2 FYEKMQ come from the germline V gene (reference sequence). The CDR3 spells CASSLRRTGQPSRRVLTF. The CDR3 nucleotides read TGTGCCAGCAGCTTACGACGAACCGGACAGCCTAGCCGCCGCGTCCTGACTTTC.

The gene calls are TRBV10-3 and TRBJ2-7; 10 nucleotides agree with TRBD1. Trimming took 6 bases from V and 2 from J; bases not matched to a gene: 4. There are 14 residues in the CDR3. Germline loops: CDR1 ENHRY, CDR2 SYGVKD. Here the CDR3 reads CAIRRTGGTYEQYF. The CDR3 bases are TGTGCCATCAGGAGGACAGGGGGGACCTACGAGCAGTACTTC.

This clone was seen once. The chain joins TRBV4-3 to TRBJ2-6, with a possible D match to TRBD1 (6 bases). Trimming removed 1 base at V and 3 bases at J, with 22 bases between. The CDR3 consists of 20 residues. Germline V gene sequence: CDR1 LGHNA, CDR2 YSLEER. The CDR3 nucleotides read TGCGCCAGCAGCCAAGGGAGCCAGGGGTCCCAGGGTAGTGGGGCCAACGTCCTGACTTTC. This gives the protein CASSQGSQGSQGSGANVLTF.

This clone occurred once. The chain employs TRBV6-6 and TRBJ2-4, with D possibly TRBD2 on 7 matching bases. The V and J ends lost 7 bases and 0 bases respectively, with 13 bases between them. This CDR3 region has 15 residues. Germline V CDR1 and CDR2: MNHNY, SVGAGI (reference sequence). As DNA, the CDR3 is TGTGCCAGCACGGAGGGGGGGCTAGCCAAAAACATTCAGTACTTC. As protein: CASTEGGLAKNIQYF.

Note on this clone: One end of the junction does not line up with germline, which may come from a read error. This chain joins TRBV7-9 and TRBJ2-1, with a weak D call TRBD2 (8 bases). Germline values: CDR1 SEHNR, CDR2 FQNEAQ (reference sequence). CDR3 length: 17 residues. The chain's CDR3 is CSSSQGGLAGSYNEQFF. The DNA for the CDR3 is TGTTCCAGCAGCCAGGGGGGCCTAGCGGGCTCCTACAATGAGCAGTTCTTC.

Remarks on this clone: Sequence at one end of the junction differs from germline and may be a read error. V gene TRBV7-8 combines with J gene TRBJ2-1; the match to TRBD2 covers 10 bases. Germline lookup yields CDR1 SGHVS and CDR2 FQNEAQ. This CDR3 is built from 15 residues. The CDR3 sequence is CAGSLLAGSPSEQFF. DNA for the CDR3: TGTGCCGGCAGCTTACTAGCGGGGAGTCCTAGTGAGCAGTTCTTC.

The rearrangement joins TRBV30 to TRBJ1-5, with D tentatively TRBD1 (6 bases). Germline loops: CDR1 GTSNPN, CDR2 SVGIG (reference sequence). V lost 2 bases to trimming and J lost 3 bases, with 20 bases between them. The CDR3 covers 17 residues. CDR3 residues: CAWSPPPLTGPNQPQHF. The CDR3 nucleotides are TGTGCCTGGAGTCCTCCTCCCCTGACAGGTCCCAATCAGCCCCAGCATTTT.

This chain connects TRBV7-7 to TRBJ2-5; 8 bases map to TRBD1. The V and J ends lost 4 bases and 2 bases, in that order; junction bases with no gene match: 3. The CDR3 covers 14 residues. Germline CDR1 is SSHAT and CDR2 is FNYEAQ (reference sequence). This CDR3 is CASSYDRGQETQYF. Written as DNA, the CDR3 is TGTGCCAGCAGCTACGACAGGGGACAAGAGACCCAGTACTTC.

The chain couples TRBV2 to TRBJ2-3; TRBD1 aligns across 8 bases. With V trimmed by 4 bases and J by 4 bases, 13 bases remained unmatched. The germline gives CDR1 SNHLY, CDR2 FYNNEI. The CDR3 spans 17 residues. The chain's CDR3 is CASSGLPGGFGADTQYF. CDR3 DNA sequence: TGTGCCAGCAGTGGGTTACCAGGGGGCTTCGGGGCAGATACGCAGTATTTT.

The V and J genes are TRBV19 and TRBJ2-7; 7 bases are a match to TRBD1. Germline V gene lookup returns CDR1 LNHDA and CDR2 SQIVND (reference sequence). The ends lost 11 bases at V and 5 bases at J; junction bases unmatched: 12. This CDR3 has 13 amino acids. CDR3 loop: CASEEAGGNEQYF. The CDR3 DNA follows: TGTGCCTCGGAGGAGGCAGGGGGAAACGAGCAGTACTTC.

The V gene is TRBV7-8, the J gene TRBJ2-1, with 9 bases fitting TRBD2. Losses at the gene ends were 1 base for V and 9 bases for J; bases not matched to a gene: 7. CDR1 SGHVS and CDR2 FQNEAQ come from the germline V gene. The length of the CDR3 is 15 residues. This chain's CDR3 is CASSLVGTSTGEQFF. The CDR3 DNA reads as TGTGCCAGCAGCTTAGTGGGGACTAGCACAGGTGAGCAGTTCTTC.

The chain recombines TRBV9 with TRBJ1-6, with TRBD1 as a possible D gene (5 bases). This CDR3 contains 14 residues. V lost 5 bases and J 6 bases, leaving 12 bases between the germline ends. Germline V gene data show CDR1 as SGDLS and CDR2 as YYNGEE. The CDR3 protein is CASSASGGNSPLHF. CDR3 coding DNA: TGTGCCAGCAGTGCCTCGGGGGGTAATTCACCCCTCCACTTT.